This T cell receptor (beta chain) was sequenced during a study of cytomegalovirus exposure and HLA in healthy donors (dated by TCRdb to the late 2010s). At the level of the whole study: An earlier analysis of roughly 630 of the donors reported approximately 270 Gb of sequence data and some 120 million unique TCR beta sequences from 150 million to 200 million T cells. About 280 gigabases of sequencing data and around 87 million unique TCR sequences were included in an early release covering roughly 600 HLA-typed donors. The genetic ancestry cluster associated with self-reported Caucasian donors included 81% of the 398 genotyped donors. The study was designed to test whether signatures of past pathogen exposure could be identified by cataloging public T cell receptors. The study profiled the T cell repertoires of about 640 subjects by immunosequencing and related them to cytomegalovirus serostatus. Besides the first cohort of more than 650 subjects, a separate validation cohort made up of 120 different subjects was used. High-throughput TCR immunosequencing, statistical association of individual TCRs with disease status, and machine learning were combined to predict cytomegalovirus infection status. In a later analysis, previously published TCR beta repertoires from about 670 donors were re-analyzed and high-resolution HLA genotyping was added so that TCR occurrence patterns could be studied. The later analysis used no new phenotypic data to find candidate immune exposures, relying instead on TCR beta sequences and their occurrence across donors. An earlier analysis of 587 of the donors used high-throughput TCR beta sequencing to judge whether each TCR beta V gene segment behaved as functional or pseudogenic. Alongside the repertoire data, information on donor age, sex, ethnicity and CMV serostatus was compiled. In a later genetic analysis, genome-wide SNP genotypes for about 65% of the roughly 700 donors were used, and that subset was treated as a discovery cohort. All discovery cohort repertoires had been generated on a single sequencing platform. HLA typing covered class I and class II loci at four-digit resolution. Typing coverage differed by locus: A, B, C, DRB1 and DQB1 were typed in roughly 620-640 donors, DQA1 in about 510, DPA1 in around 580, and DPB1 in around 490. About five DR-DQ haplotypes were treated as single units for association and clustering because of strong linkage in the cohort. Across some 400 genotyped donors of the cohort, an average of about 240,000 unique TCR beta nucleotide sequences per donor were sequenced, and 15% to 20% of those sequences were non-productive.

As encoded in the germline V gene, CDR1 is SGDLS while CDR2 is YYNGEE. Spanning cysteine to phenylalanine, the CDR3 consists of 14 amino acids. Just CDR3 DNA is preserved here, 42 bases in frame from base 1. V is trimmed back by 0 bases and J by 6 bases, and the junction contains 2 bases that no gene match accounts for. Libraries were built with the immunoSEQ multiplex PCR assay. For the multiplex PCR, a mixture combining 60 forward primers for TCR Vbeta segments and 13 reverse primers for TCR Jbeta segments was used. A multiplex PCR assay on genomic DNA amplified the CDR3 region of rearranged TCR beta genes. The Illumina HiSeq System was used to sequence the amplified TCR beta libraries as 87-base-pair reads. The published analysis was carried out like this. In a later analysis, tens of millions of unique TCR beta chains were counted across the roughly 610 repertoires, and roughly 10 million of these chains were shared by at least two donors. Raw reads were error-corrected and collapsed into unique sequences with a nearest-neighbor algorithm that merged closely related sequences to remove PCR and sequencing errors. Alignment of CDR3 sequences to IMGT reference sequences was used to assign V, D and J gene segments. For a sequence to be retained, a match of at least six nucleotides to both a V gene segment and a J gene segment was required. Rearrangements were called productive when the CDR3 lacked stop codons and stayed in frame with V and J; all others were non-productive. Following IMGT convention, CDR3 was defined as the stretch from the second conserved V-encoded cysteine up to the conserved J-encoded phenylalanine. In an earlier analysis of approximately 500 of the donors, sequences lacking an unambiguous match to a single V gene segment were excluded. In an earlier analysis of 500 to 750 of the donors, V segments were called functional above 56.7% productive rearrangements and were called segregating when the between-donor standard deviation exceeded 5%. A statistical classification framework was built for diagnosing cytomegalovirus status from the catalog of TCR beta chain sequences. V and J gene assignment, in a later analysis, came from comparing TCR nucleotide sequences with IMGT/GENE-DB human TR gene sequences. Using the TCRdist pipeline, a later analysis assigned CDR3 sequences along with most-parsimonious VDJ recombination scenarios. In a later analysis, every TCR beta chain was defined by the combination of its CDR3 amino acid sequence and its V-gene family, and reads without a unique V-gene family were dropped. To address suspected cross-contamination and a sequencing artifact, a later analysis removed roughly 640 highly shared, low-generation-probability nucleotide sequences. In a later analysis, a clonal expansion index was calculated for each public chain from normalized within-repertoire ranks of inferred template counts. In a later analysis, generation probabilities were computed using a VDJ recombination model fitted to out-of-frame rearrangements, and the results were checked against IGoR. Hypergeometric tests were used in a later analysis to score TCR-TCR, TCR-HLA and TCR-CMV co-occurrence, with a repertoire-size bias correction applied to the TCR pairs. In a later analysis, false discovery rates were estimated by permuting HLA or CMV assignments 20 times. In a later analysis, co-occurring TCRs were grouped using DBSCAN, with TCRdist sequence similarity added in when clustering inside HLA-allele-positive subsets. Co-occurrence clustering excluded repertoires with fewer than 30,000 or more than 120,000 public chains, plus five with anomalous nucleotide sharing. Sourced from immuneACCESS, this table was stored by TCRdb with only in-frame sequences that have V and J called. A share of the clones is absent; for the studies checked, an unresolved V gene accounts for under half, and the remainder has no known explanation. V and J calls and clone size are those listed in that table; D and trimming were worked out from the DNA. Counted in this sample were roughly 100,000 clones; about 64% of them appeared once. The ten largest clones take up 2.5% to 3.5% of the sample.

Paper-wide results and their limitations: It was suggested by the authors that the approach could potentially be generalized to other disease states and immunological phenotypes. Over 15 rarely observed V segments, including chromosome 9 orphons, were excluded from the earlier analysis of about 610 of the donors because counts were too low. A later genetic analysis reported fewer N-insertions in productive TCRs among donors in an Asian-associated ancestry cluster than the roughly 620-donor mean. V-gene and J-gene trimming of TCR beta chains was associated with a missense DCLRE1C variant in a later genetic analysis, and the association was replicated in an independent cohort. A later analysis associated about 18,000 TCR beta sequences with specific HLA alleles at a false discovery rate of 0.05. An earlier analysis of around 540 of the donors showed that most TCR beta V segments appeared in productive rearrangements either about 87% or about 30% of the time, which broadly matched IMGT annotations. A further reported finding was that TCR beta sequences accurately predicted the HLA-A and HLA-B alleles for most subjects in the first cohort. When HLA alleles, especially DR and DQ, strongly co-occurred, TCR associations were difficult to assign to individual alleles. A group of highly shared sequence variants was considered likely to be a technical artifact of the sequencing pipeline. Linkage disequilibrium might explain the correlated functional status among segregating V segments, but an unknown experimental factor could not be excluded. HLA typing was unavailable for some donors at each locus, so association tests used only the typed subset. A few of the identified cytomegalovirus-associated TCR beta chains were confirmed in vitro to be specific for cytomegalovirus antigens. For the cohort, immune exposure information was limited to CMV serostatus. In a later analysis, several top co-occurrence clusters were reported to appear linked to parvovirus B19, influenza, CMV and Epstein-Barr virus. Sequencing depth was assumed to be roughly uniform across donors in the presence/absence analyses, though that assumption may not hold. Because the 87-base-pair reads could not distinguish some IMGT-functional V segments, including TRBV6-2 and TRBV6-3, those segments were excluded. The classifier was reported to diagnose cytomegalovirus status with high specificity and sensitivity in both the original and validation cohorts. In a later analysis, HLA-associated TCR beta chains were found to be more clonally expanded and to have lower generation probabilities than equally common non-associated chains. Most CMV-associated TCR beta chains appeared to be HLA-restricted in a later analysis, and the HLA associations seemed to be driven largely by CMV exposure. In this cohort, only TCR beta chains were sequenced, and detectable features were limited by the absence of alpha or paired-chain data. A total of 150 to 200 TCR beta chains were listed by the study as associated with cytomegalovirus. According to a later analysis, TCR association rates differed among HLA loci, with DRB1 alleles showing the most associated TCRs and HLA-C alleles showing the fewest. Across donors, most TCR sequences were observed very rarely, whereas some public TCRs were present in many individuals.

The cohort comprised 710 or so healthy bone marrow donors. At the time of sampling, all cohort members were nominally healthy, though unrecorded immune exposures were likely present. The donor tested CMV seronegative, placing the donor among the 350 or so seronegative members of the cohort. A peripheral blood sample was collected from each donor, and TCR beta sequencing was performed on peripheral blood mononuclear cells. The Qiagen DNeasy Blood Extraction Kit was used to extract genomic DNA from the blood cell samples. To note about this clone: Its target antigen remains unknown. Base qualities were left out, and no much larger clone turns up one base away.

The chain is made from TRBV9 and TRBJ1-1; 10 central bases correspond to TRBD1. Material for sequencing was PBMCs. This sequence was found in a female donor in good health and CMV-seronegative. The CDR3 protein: CASSVGTGGPEAFF. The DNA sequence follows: TGTGCCAGCAGCGTAGGGACAGGGGGTCCTGAAGCTTTCTTT.